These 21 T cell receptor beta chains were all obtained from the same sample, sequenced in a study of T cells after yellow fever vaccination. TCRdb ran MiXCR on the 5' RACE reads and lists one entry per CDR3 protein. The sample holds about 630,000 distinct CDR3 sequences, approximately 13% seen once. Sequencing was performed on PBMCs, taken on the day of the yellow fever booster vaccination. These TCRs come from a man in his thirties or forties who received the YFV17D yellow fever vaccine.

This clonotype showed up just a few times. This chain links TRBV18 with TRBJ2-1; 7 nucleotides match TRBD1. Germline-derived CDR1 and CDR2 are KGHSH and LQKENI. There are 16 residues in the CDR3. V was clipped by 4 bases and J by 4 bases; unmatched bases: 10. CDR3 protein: CASSLYDRVFYNEQFF. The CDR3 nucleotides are TGTGCCAGCTCACTCTACGACAGGGTCTTTTACAATGAGCAGTTCTTC.

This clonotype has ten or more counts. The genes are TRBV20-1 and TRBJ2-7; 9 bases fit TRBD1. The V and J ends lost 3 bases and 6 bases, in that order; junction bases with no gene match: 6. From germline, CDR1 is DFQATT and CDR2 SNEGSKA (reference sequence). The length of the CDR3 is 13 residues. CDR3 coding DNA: TGCAGTGCTAGGCGGACAGGGGAGGGCGAGCAGTACTTC. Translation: CSARRTGEGEQYF.

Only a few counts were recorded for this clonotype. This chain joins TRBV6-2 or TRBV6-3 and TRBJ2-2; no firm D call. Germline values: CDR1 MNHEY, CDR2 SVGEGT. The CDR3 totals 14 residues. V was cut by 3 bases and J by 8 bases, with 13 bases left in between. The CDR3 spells CASSYGPQLGELFF. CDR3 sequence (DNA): TGTGCCAGCAGTTATGGGCCTCAGCTAGGGGAGCTGTTTTTT.

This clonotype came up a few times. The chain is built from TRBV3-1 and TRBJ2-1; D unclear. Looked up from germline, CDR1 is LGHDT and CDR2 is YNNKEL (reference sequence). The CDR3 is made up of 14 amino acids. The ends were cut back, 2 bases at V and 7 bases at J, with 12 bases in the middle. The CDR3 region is CASSQFEGANEQFF. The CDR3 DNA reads TGTGCCAGCAGCCAATTTGAAGGAGCAAATGAGCAGTTCTTC.

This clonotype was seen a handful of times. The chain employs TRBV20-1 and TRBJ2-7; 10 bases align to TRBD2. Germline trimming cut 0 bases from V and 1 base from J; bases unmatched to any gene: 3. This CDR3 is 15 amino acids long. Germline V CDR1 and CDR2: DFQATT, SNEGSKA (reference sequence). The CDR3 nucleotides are TGCAGTGCTAGAGAGACTAGCGGGTTTTCCTACGAGCAGTACTTC. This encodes CSARETSGFSYEQYF.

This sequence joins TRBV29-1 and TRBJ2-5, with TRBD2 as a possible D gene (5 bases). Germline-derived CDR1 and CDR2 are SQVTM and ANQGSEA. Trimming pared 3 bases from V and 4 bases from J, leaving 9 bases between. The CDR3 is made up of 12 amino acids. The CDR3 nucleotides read TGCAGCGTTGACTACGGGGTAGAGACCCAGTACTTC. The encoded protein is CSVDYGVETQYF.

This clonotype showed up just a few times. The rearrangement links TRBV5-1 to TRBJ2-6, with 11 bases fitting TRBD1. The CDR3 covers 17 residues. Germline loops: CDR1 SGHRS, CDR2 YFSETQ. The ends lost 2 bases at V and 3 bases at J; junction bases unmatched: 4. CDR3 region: CASSLGQGAGGANVLTF. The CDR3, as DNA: TGCGCCAGCAGCTTAGGACAGGGGGCCGGTGGGGCCAACGTCCTGACTTTC.

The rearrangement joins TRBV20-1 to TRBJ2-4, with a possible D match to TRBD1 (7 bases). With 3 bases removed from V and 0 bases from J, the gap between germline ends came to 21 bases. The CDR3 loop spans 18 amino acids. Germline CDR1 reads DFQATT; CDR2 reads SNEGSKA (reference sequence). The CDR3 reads CSASRPGGIRGAKNIQYF. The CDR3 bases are TGCAGTGCTAGCCGCCCAGGGGGGATCCGAGGAGCCAAAAACATTCAGTACTTC.

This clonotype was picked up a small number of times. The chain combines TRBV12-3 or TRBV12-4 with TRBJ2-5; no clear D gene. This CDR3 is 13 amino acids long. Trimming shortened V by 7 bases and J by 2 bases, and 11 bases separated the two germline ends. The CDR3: CASTEPYQETQYF. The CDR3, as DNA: TGTGCCAGCACCGAACCATATCAAGAGACCCAGTACTTC.

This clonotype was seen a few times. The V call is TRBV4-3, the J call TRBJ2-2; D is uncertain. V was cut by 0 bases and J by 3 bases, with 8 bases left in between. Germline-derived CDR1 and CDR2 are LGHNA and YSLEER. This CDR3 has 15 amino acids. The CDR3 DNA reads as TGCGCCAGCAGCCAAGATAGTGGGGACACCGGGGAGCTGTTTTTT. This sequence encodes CASSQDSGDTGELFF.

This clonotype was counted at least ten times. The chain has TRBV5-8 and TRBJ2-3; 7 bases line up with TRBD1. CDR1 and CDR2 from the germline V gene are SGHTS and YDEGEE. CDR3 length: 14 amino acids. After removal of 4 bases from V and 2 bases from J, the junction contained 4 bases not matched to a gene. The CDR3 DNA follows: TGTGCCAGCAGCCAGGGACAGTCCACAGATACGCAGTATTTT. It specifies CASSQGQSTDTQYF.

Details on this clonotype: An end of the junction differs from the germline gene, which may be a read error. CDR3 DNA: TGCTGTGCACCCCACGGGACTAGTCCAGGCACAGATACGCAGTATTTT. Its protein is CCAPHGTSPGTDTQYF. The chain uses TRBV20-1 and TRBJ2-3; TRBD2 matches at 8 bases. Germline V gene sequence: CDR1 DFQATT, CDR2 SNEGSKA (reference sequence). CDR3 length: 16 residues.

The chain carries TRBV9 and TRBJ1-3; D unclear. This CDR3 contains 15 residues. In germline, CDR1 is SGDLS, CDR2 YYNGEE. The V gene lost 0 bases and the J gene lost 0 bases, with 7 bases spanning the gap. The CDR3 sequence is CASSVVGDSGNTIYF. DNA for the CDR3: TGTGCCAGCAGCGTAGTTGGAGACTCTGGAAACACCATATATTTT.

CDR3 in amino acids: CASSLRSVVDEQYF. The CDR3 DNA sequence: TGTGCCAGCAGCTTACGTAGCGTGGTCGACGAGCAGTACTTC. The genes are TRBV7-2 and TRBJ2-7; a weak D match, TRBD2 (5 bases). From germline, CDR1 is SGHTA and CDR2 FQGNSA. CDR3 size: 14 residues. Trimming shortened V by 2 bases and J by 5 bases, and 13 bases separated the two germline ends.

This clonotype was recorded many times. The CDR3 protein is CASSGGSGAGTDTQYF. DNA for the CDR3: TGTGCCAGCAGCGGAGGGTCGGGCGCGGGCACAGATACGCAGTATTTT. The genes are TRBV7-6 and TRBJ2-3; D may be TRBD2 (6 bases). Germline V gene lookup returns CDR1 SGHVS and CDR2 FNYEAQ. Between the trimmed V and J ends, which lost 5 bases and 1 base, there was a span of 16 bases. The CDR3 loop spans 16 amino acids.

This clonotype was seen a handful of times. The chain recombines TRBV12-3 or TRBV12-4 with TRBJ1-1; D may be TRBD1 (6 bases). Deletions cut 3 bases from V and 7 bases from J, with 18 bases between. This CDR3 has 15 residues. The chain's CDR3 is CASSFASGGGNEAFF. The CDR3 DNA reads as TGTGCCAGCAGTTTCGCCTCGGGGGGCGGTAATGAAGCTTTCTTT.

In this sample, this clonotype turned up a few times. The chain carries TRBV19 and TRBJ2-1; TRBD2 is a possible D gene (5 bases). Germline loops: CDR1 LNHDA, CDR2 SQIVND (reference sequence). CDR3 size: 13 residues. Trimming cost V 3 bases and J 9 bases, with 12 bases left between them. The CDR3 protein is CASSIPSRGEQFF. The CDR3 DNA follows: TGTGCCAGTAGTATCCCTTCACGGGGTGAGCAGTTCTTC.

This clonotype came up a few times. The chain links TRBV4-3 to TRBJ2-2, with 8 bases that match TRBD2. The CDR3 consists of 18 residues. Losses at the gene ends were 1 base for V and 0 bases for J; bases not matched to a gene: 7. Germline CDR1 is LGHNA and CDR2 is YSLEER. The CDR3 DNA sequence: TGCGCCAGCAGCCAAGGGGGTAGCGGGAACGCGAACACCGGGGAGCTGTTTTTT. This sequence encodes CASSQGGSGNANTGELFF.

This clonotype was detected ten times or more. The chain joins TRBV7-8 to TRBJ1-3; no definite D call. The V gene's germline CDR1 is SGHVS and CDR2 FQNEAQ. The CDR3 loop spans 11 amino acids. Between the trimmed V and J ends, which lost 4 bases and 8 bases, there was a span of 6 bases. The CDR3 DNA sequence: TGTGCCAGCAGCTCAGGTTACACCATATATTTT. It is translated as CASSSGYTIYF.

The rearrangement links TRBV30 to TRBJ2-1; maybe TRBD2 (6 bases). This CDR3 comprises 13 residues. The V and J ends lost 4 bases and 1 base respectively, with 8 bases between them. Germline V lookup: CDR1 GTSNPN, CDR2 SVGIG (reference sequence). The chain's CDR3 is CAWNLASYNEQFF. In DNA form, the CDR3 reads TGTGCCTGGAACCTAGCGTCCTACAATGAGCAGTTCTTC.

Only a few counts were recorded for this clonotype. CDR3 bases: TGTGCCAGCAGCGCCGAGAAAGCTTTCTTT. This gives the protein CASSAEKAFF. The chain is built from TRBV7-9 and TRBJ1-1; the D is unclear. The CDR3 totals 10 residues. The germline CDR1 and CDR2 sequences are SEHNR and FQNEAQ (reference sequence). V lost 5 bases, J lost 9 bases, and 7 bases lay in between.